The present TCR beta chain was sequenced within a study of blood T cell repertoires in COVID-19. Whole-study context: PBMCs, B-cell-depleted T cells, or T cells provided the cDNA or gDNA that made up the material.

Authors' methods: Scientists estimated how many nucleated cells there were by amplifying reference gene primers. Generated by immunoSEQ multiplex PCR, the TCRdb table keeps only in-frame clones and is missing some. V, J and clone size were drawn from that table, and D and trimming were deduced from the DNA. The sample carries approximately 170,000 clones, over 75% recorded once. Participants came from fewer than 25 US areas, aged roughly 18 to 95 years. CDR1 SGHAT and CDR2 FQNNGV come from the germline V gene. CDR3 length equals 15 residues. The trim removed 7 bases at V and 9 bases at J, leaving 8 bases unmatched.

The specimen was PBMCs or T cells enriched from blood (not recorded which). The sequence came from a woman aged 18 to 35 who had recovered from COVID-19. This rearrangement joins TRBV11-2 to TRBJ2-1, with 14 bases identical to TRBD2. The CDR3 DNA reads TGTGCCAGCACCGGGACTAGCGGGAGTAGTACTGAGCAGTTCTTC. This sequence encodes CASTGTSGSSTEQFF.